These 12 T cell receptor beta chains were all obtained from the same sample, sequenced in a study of blood T cell repertoires in COVID-19. Libraries were prepared by immunoSEQ multiplex PCR; TCRdb keeps only in-frame clonotypes and omits some of them. The sample lists around 380,000 clones; about 90% were seen once. Sequences were obtained from PBMCs or T cells enriched from blood (not recorded which). Source of these receptors: a man aged 30 to 39 who had recovered from COVID-19.

V and J are TRBV28 and TRBJ1-1, with TRBD1 as a possible D gene (6 bases). V lost 6 bases and J lost 8, with 19 bases in between. The CDR3 covers 14 residues. The germline CDR1 and CDR2 sequences are MDHEN and SYDVKM. The CDR3 region is CASSLGTLISEAFF. The CDR3 DNA is TGTGCCAGCAGCCTCGGGACACTTATTTCCGAAGCTTTCTTT.

The J gene is TRBJ1-2, the V gene TRBV3-1 (or the pseudogene TRBV3-2), with TRBD1 as a possible D gene (5 bases). Between the trimmed V and J ends, which lost 6 bases and 10 bases, there was a span of 18 bases. The CDR3 has 13 amino acids. In germline, CDR1 is LGHDT, CDR2 YNNKEL (reference sequence). The CDR3 sequence: CASSPGHFYLYTF. In DNA form, the CDR3 reads TGTGCCAGCAGTCCCGGACATTTTTATCTCTACACCTTC.

This chain connects TRBV19 to TRBJ1-5; 7 bases match TRBD1. This CDR3 has 17 amino acids. CDR1 LNHDA and CDR2 SQIVND come from the germline V gene (reference sequence). Unmatched junction bases numbered 11, after V lost 6 bases and J lost 0 bases. In nucleotides, the CDR3 is TGTGCCAGTAGCCCGACAGGGACCCCTTATAGCAATCAGCCCCAGCATTTT. Protein product: CASSPTGTPYSNQPQHF.

The chain couples TRBV18 to TRBJ1-6; D remains unclear. The V end was cut by 3 bases, the J end by 5 bases, with 8 bases between. Germline lookup yields CDR1 KGHSH and CDR2 LQKENI. CDR3 length: 14 residues. CDR3 DNA: TGTGCCAGCTCACCTTCAGGTGATAATTCACCCCTCCACTTT. Amino acids: CASSPSGDNSPLHF.

V usage is TRBV7-9 and J usage is TRBJ1-4; D uncertain. The germline CDR1 and CDR2 sequences are SEHNR and FQNEAQ (reference sequence). V was clipped by 3 bases and J by 6 bases, with 8 bases between them. The CDR3 is 13 amino acids. The CDR3 nucleotides are TGTGCCAGCAGCTTCCCCCAGTATGAAAAACTGTTTTTT. It translates to CASSFPQYEKLFF.

The chain carries TRBV6-4 and TRBJ1-2, with 11 bases that match TRBD1. CDR3 size: 17 residues. The ends lost 4 bases at V and 8 bases at J; junction bases unmatched: 15. Germline-derived CDR1 and CDR2 are MRHNA and SNTAGT. The CDR3 DNA is TGTGCCAGCAGTGTTCCCGGGACAGGGGGAATTTCGGAAGGCTACACCTTC. It codes for CASSVPGTGGISEGYTF.

V and J are TRBV3-1 (or the pseudogene TRBV3-2) and TRBJ2-5, with D hard to call. The CDR3 has 15 residues. Per germline, CDR1 LGHDT and CDR2 YNNKEL (reference sequence). Trimming removed 5 bases from V and 1 base from J, with 14 bases in between. Here the CDR3 DNA reads TGTGCCAGCAGCGCGGCTGTCGGTGTCCAAGAGACCCAGTACTTC. Protein product: CASSAAVGVQETQYF.

V gene TRBV7-8 combines with J gene TRBJ2-2; perhaps TRBD2 as D (5 bases). This CDR3 has 17 amino acids. Germline lookup yields CDR1 SGHVS and CDR2 FQNEAQ. V lost 3 bases and J 6 bases, leaving 20 bases between the germline ends. CDR3 amino acids: CASSLRVSSDYPGELFF. For the CDR3, the DNA is TGTGCCAGCAGCTTGAGAGTATCTAGTGACTATCCCGGGGAGCTGTTTTTT.

This chain links TRBV5-4 with TRBJ2-2; possible D gene TRBD1, 5 bases. The length of the CDR3 is 14 residues. Looked up from germline, CDR1 is SGHNT and CDR2 is YYREEE (reference sequence). The V gene lost 1 base and the J gene lost 5 bases, with 9 bases spanning the gap. Written as DNA, the CDR3 is TGTGCCAGCAGCTTGCAGGGAAGTACCGGGGAGCTGTTTTTT. Residues: CASSLQGSTGELFF.

The rearrangement joins TRBV27 to TRBJ2-1; 8 nucleotides agree with TRBD2. V lost 6 bases, J lost 4 bases, and 8 bases stayed unmatched. Germline assignment: CDR1 MNHEY and CDR2 SMNVEV (reference sequence). The CDR3 consists of 15 residues. CDR3: CASRYSGALYNEQFF. The CDR3 bases are TGTGCCAGCAGATATAGCGGGGCCCTTTACAATGAGCAGTTCTTC.

This clone was recorded once. The rearrangement uses TRBV5-1 and TRBJ2-7; TRBD1 matches 9 bases. The CDR3 runs to 14 residues. Germline V CDR1 and CDR2: SGHRS, YFSETQ. The V and J ends lost 6 bases and 3 bases, in that order; junction bases with no gene match: 7. DNA of the CDR3: TGCGCCAGCAATGGACAGGGGCCCATCTACGAGCAGTACTTC. It is translated as CASNGQGPIYEQYF.

This chain links TRBV6-1 with TRBJ1-1; D perhaps matches TRBD1 (5 bases). The CDR3 runs to 12 residues. Germline CDR1 and CDR2: MNHNS and SASEGT. V lost 3 bases and J lost 6, with 8 bases in between. The CDR3 DNA is TGTGCCAGCAGTGAGGGGCGAGCTGAAGCTTTCTTT. Protein sequence: CASSEGRAEAFF.